These 7 T cell receptor beta chains were all obtained from the same sample, sequenced in a study of shared clonotypes between healthy human individuals. Terminally differentiated effector memory CD45RA+ cells were excluded from the naive CD8 cells, which were CD45RO-negative and positively selected for CCR7. Data came from immunoSEQ multiplex PCR; TCRdb stores just in-frame clones and leaves some out. The data show about 2.1 million clones, 93% seen once. Sequencing was done on a sample of naive CD8+ T cells from PBMCs. These receptors originate from a man aged 18 to 29 in good health. Some clones in this sample may be carry-over from other donors' samples.

This chain links TRBV29-1 with TRBJ1-2; tentative D call: TRBD1 (5 bases). V was cut by 1 base and J by 6 bases, with 9 bases left in between. The length of the CDR3 is 12 residues. From germline, CDR1 is SQVTM and CDR2 ANQGSEA. CDR3 amino acids: CSVEGTTNGYTF. The DNA for the CDR3 is TGCAGCGTTGAAGGGACAACTAATGGCTACACCTTC. Using reference TRBV29-1 and TRBJ1-2 for the parts outside the CDR3, the full variable domain is SAVISQKPSRDICQRGTSLTIQCQVDSQVTMMFWYRQQPGQSLTLIATANQGSEATYESGFVIDKFPISRPNLTFSTLTVSNMSPEDSSIYLCSVEGTTNGYTFGSGTRLTVV.

The chain uses TRBV28 and TRBJ2-1, with 7 bases lining up with TRBD2. The CDR3 runs 14 residues. Trimming removed 2 bases from V and 8 bases from J; junction bases left unmatched: 6. Germline V gene data show CDR1 as MDHEN and CDR2 as SYDVKM. CDR3 nucleotides: TGTGCCAGCAGTTTAGGGGGGAGGGTCTATGAGCAGTTCTTC. This sequence encodes CASSLGGRVYEQFF.

This chain connects TRBV27 to TRBJ1-1; D ambiguous. CDR3 length equals 13 residues. With 2 bases removed from V and 7 bases from J, the gap between germline ends came to 11 bases. Germline V gene data show CDR1 as MNHEY and CDR2 as SMNVEV (reference sequence). The CDR3 loop is CASSLRYGVEAFF. CDR3 sequence (DNA): TGTGCCAGCAGTTTAAGGTATGGCGTTGAAGCTTTCTTT.

This clone was detected once. This CDR3 is CASSWGLPPRYEQYF. The CDR3 bases are TGCGCCAGCAGCTGGGGACTCCCACCCCGCTACGAGCAGTACTTC. This rearrangement joins TRBV4-3 to TRBJ2-7, with a tentative D call TRBD2 (6 bases). Germline CDR1 is LGHNA and CDR2 is YSLEER. V was trimmed by 5 bases and J by 3 bases, leaving 17 bases between them. The CDR3 has 15 residues.

Comments on this clone: This same CDR3 is encoded by further DNA sequences in the sample. V gene TRBV7-3 combines with J gene TRBJ2-3; D could derive from TRBD1 or TRBD2 (5 bases each). The germline gives CDR1 SGHTA, CDR2 FQGTGA. V was shortened by 2 bases and J by 1 base, with 7 bases between the two germline ends. The CDR3 is made up of 14 amino acids. The CDR3 DNA follows: TGTGCCAGCAGCTTAGTGGGGGGCACAGATACGCAGTATTTT. This encodes CASSLVGGTDTQYF.

The gene calls are TRBV14 and TRBJ2-2; D gene unclear. V shed 4 bases and J shed 0 bases, with 12 bases lying between them. The germline gives CDR1 SGHDN, CDR2 FVKESK. The CDR3 is made up of 16 amino acids. The CDR3 protein is CASSPLLKANTGELFF. The DNA of the CDR3 is TGTGCCAGCAGCCCCCTACTAAAAGCGAACACCGGGGAGCTGTTTTTT.

The chain carries TRBV28 and TRBJ1-4; possible D gene TRBD1, 5 bases. Germline V gene lookup returns CDR1 MDHEN and CDR2 SYDVKM. The CDR3 is made up of 16 amino acids. Trimming removed 6 bases at V and 2 bases at J, with 16 bases between. CDR3 sequence: CASRPRGVRTNEKLFF. In nucleotides, the CDR3 is TGTGCCAGCAGGCCACGGGGGGTCAGGACTAATGAAAAACTGTTTTTT.